In this sample, the clone carrying this TCR beta chain turned up a few times. The data were obtained in a study of OX40 agonist ivuxolimab in advanced cancers. Only in-frame clones appear in the TCRdb table, and some are missing; sequencing was by immunoSEQ multiplex PCR. This sample has roughly 64,000 clones, with roughly 80% found just once. Trimming took off 5 bases at V and 4 bases at J, with 9 bases between the two ends. In germline, CDR1 is SQVTM, CDR2 ANQGSEA. The CDR3 is made up of 11 amino acids. The rearrangement uses TRBV29-1 and TRBJ2-7; no reliable D call. The sequence was collected from an adult with an advanced solid tumor such as melanoma, head and neck, liver or kidney cancer. Sequenced material: CD4+ or CD8+ T cells sorted from blood, taken in a trial of the OX40 agonist ivuxolimab. The CDR3 coding sequence is TGCAGCGTTTCCGAGTTATACGAGCAGTACTTC. Protein product: CSVSELYEQYF.